A selection of T cell receptor beta chains follows, all from one sample in a study of T cells in Graves' hyperthyroidism and ophthalmopathy. TCRdb used MiXCR to reprocess the multiplex PCR reads, holding one entry per CDR3 protein. The table has 250,000 to 350,000 distinct CDR3 sequences, around 20% seen once; the top ten hold 64%. The sample comprised blood. All receptors derive from a man aged 30 to 39 with Graves' ophthalmopathy. Each CDR3 is given with its conserved first and last residue. The D gene is left open where the match is weak. A row's size may be missing; if present it is once, few, many or a size class.

clone size,D gene,V gene,J gene,CDR3 protein,CDR3 DNA
-,TRBD1,TRBV24-1,TRBJ1-2,CATSAPGQGSYGYTF,TGTGCCACCAGTGCCCCTGGACAGGGGTCTTATGGCTACACCTTC
-,TRBD2,TRBV30,TRBJ2-7,CASRGVAGDTSFREQYF,TGTGCCTCAAGAGGGGTAGCGGGGGACACCTCCTTTCGCGAGCAGTACTTC
-,-,TRBV7-6,TRBJ2-5,CASSLRGGGLETQYF,TGTGCCAGCAGCCTCCGTGGGGGTGGGTTAGAGACCCAGTACTTC
many,-,TRBV5-1,TRBJ1-1,CASSLDEGGYTEAFF,TGCGCCAGCAGCTTGGATGAGGGGGGGTACACTGAAGCTTTCTTT
-,TRBD1,TRBV7-2,TRBJ2-6,CASSTGQGASGANVLTF,TGTGCCAGCAGCACCGGACAGGGCGCATCTGGGGCCAACGTCCTGACTTTC
many,TRBD2,TRBV6-1,TRBJ2-1,CASSSLSTRTSGRGDEQFF,TGTGCCAGCAGTTCCCTTTCAACCCGGACTAGCGGGAGAGGGGATGAGCAGTTCTTC
few,-,TRBV28,TRBJ2-3,CASPTRAASTDTQYF,TGTGCCAGCCCTACGCGAGCGGCTAGCACAGATACGCAGTATTTT
-,-,TRBV18,TRBJ2-1,CASSPPSGATYNEQFF,TGTGCCAGCTCACCACCGTCGGGAGCGACCTACAATGAGCAGTTCTTC
-,-,TRBV29-1,TRBJ1-2,CSVALSWYGYTF,TGCAGCGTTGCCCTTTCGTGGTATGGCTACACCTTC
few,TRBD1,TRBV20-1,TRBJ1-6,CSARPTGGDSPLHF,TGCAGTGCTAGACCGACAGGGGGCGATTCACCCCTCCACTTT
few,TRBD1,TRBV28,TRBJ1-5,CASSLDRGSNQPQHF,TGTGCCAGCAGCCTGGACAGGGGGAGCAATCAGCCCCAGCATTTT
many,TRBD1,TRBV12-3/TRBV12-4,TRBJ2-7,CASSINRGESSYEQYF,TGTGCCAGCAGTATCAACAGGGGTGAAAGCTCCTACGAGCAGTACTTC
-,-,TRBV28,TRBJ2-1,CASSRDPRNEQFF,TGTGCCAGCAGTAGAGACCCGCGCAATGAGCAGTTCTTC
few,TRBD2,TRBV6-1,TRBJ2-5,CASRSGSVETQYF,TGTGCCAGCAGAAGCGGGAGTGTCGAGACCCAGTACTTC
few,-,TRBV12-3/TRBV12-4,TRBJ2-2,CASSWVAGELFF,TGTGCCAGCAGTTGGGTAGCAGGGGAGCTGTTTTTT
few,-,TRBV10-3,TRBJ2-5,CAISESQTGKETQYF,TGTGCCATCAGTGAGTCACAAACAGGGAAAGAGACCCAGTACTTC
-,TRBD1,TRBV7-9,TRBJ2-3,CASSLRDRGPTDTQYF,TGTGCCAGCAGCTTAAGGGACAGGGGGCCGACAGATACGCAGTATTTT
few,-,TRBV5-1,TRBJ2-1,CASRRDGVLYNEQFF,TGCGCCAGCAGGAGAGACGGCGTCCTTTACAATGAGCAGTTCTTC
once,TRBD2,TRBV5-1,TRBJ2-2,CASSLDGSGRPGAGELFF,TGCGCCAGCAGCTTGGACGGTAGCGGGAGGCCGGGGGCCGGGGAGCTGTTTTTT
many,-,TRBV11-2,TRBJ2-4,CASSLDQRNIQYF,TGTGCCAGCAGCTTAGACCAGAGAAACATTCAGTACTTC
many,-,TRBV7-9,TRBJ2-7,CASSLSGLREQYF,TGTGCCAGCAGCTTATCGGGGCTCCGAGAGCAGTACTTC
many,-,TRBV7-2,TRBJ1-1,CASSLVPTANTEAFF,TGTGCCAGCAGCTTAGTGCCGACAGCGAACACTGAAGCTTTCTTT
few,-,TRBV7-3,TRBJ2-6,CASSSGSGANVLTF,TGTGCCAGCAGCTCAGGGTCTGGGGCCAACGTCCTGACTTTC
-,-,TRBV2,TRBJ2-7,CASITGTNSYEQYF,TGTGCCAGCATCACCGGGACAAATTCCTACGAGCAGTACTTC
few,-,TRBV20-1,TRBJ2-7,CSAREVPLGSSYEQYF,TGCAGTGCTAGAGAGGTTCCCCTAGGGAGCTCCTACGAGCAGTACTTC
many,TRBD1,TRBV5-1,TRBJ2-7,CASSLPGQGPFSYEQYF,TGCGCCAGCAGCCTTCCGGGACAGGGACCATTCTCCTACGAGCAGTACTTC
-,TRBD1,TRBV11-2,TRBJ1-1,CASGLARTGGISAEAFF,TGTGCCAGCGGCTTAGCCAGGACAGGGGGCATCTCCGCTGAAGCTTTCTTT
few,-,TRBV3-1,TRBJ2-5,CASRRGGGQETQYF,TGTGCCAGCAGGAGGGGGGGAGGCCAAGAGACCCAGTACTTC
-,-,TRBV18,TRBJ1-1,CASLGQTLNTEAFF,TGTGCCAGCTTAGGACAGACCCTGAACACTGAAGCTTTCTTT
-,TRBD1,TRBV5-4,TRBJ2-5,CASSEGPGGQETQYF,TGTGCCAGCAGCGAAGGTCCAGGGGGACAAGAGACCCAGTACTTC
once,TRBD1,TRBV29-1,TRBJ1-1,CSVEESGQGSEAFF,TGCAGCGTTGAAGAGTCGGGACAGGGCTCTGAAGCTTTCTTT
-,-,TRBV12-5,TRBJ2-1,CASGLGGHPNEQFF,TGTGCTAGTGGTTTGGGAGGACATCCCAATGAGCAGTTCTTC
-,TRBD1,TRBV7-3,TRBJ1-6,CASSHFEGQGNSPLHF,TGCGCCAGCAGCCATTTCGAGGGACAGGGTAATTCACCCCTCCACTTT
few,TRBD1,TRBV12-3/TRBV12-4,TRBJ1-2,CASSRDRASGYTF,TGTGCCAGCAGTAGGGACAGGGCGAGTGGCTACACCTTC
few,TRBD1,TRBV20-1,TRBJ2-2,CSAQPGQGNTGELFF,TGCAGTGCTCAACCGGGACAGGGGAACACCGGGGAGCTGTTTTTT
-,-,TRBV5-1,TRBJ2-7,CASSRRSFEQYF,TGTGCCAGCAGCCGCCGGTCTTTCGAGCAGTACTTC
-,-,TRBV27,TRBJ2-2,CASSLLASTGELFF,TGTGCCAGCAGTTTATTGGCGAGCACCGGGGAGCTGTTTTTT
-,TRBD1,TRBV9,TRBJ2-2,CASSATGFHGGELFF,TGTGCCAGCAGCGCGACAGGGTTTCATGGCGGGGAGCTGTTTTTT
many,-,TRBV30,TRBJ2-3,CAHNRASTDTQYF,TGTGCCCACAACAGGGCCAGCACAGATACGCAGTATTTT
once,TRBD2,TRBV29-1,TRBJ2-2,CSVSTSGRAGELFF,TGCAGCGTATCGACTAGCGGGAGGGCCGGGGAGCTGTTTTTT
-,-,TRBV7-9,TRBJ2-2,CASSQTPGTRKNTGELFF,TGTGCCAGCAGCCAAACTCCCGGGACACGGAAAAACACCGGGGAGCTGTTTTTT
many,TRBD2,TRBV28,TRBJ2-5,CASSLGLAGRQETQYF,TGTGCCAGCAGCCTCGGACTAGCGGGCCGCCAAGAGACCCAGTACTTC
-,TRBD1,TRBV11-3,TRBJ1-5,CASSSDRDRGHLSNQPQHF,TGTGCCAGCAGCTCTGATCGGGACAGGGGGCATCTGAGCAATCAGCCCCAGCATTTT
few,-,TRBV19,TRBJ1-5,CASSEEGVVNQPQHF,TGTGCCAGTAGTGAGGAGGGAGTGGTCAATCAGCCCCAGCATTTT
-,TRBD1,TRBV9,TRBJ2-7,CASSSGGATYEQYF,TGTGCCAGCAGCTCAGGGGGCGCAACCTACGAGCAGTACTTC